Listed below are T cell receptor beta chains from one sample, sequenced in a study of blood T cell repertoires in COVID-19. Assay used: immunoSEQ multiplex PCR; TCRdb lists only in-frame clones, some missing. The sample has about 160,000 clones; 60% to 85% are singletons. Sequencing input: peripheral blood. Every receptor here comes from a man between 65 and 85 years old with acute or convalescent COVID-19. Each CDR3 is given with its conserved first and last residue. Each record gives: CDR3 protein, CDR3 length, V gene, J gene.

CDR3aa: CASSLAGTGEEKLFF
len: 15
v_gene: TRBV5-1
j_gene: TRBJ1-4

CDR3aa: CASRRSGQEEETQYF
len: 15
v_gene: TRBV5-1
j_gene: TRBJ2-5

CDR3aa: CASSLGVGNYEQYF
len: 14
v_gene: TRBV7-2
j_gene: TRBJ2-7

CDR3aa: CASSLGSGGAYGYTF
len: 15
v_gene: TRBV11-2
j_gene: TRBJ1-2

CDR3aa: CASKGQVEKLFF
len: 12
v_gene: TRBV19
j_gene: TRBJ1-4

CDR3aa: CASSLSTGNTIYF
len: 13
v_gene: TRBV11-3
j_gene: TRBJ1-3

CDR3aa: CASSLEGRGTNGYTF
len: 15
v_gene: TRBV5-4
j_gene: TRBJ1-2

CDR3aa: CASSLRGGELFF
len: 12
v_gene: TRBV13
j_gene: TRBJ2-2

CDR3aa: CASSFVGLPNTGELFF
len: 16
v_gene: TRBV11-1
j_gene: TRBJ2-2

CDR3aa: CASSPETSGTHEQYF
len: 15
v_gene: TRBV5-5
j_gene: TRBJ2-7

CDR3aa: CASRTRTGDGYTF
len: 13
v_gene: TRBV2
j_gene: TRBJ1-2

CDR3aa: CASSQALPGKKETQYF
len: 16
v_gene: TRBV6-2/TRBV6-3
j_gene: TRBJ2-5

CDR3aa: CASTGYRGYTF
len: 11
v_gene: TRBV2
j_gene: TRBJ1-2

CDR3aa: CATRLDRYTDTQYF
len: 14
v_gene: TRBV2
j_gene: TRBJ2-3